This T cell receptor (beta chain) was identified during a study of Ad26.COV2.S vaccination and SARS-CoV-2 variants. Overall study results and limits: Comparable non-spike TCR breadth was observed in vaccine and placebo recipients.

Stated treatment: over 15 received Ad26.COV2.S at low or high dose, single or two shots; 5 received placebo; per-sample allocation not given. Collection of samples fell on day 63 after the first vaccine or placebo injection. Germline CDR1 ENHRY, CDR2 SYGVKD. The CDR3 is 14 amino acids. The J segment lost 7 bases and the V segment lost 10 bases, leaving 10 bases of the junction unmatched. Repertoires were generated with immunoSEQ multiplex PCR, while TCRdb's copy carries only in-frame clones and drops some. The table includes 400,000 or so clones, approximately 90% detected once. As for this clone: Its antigen remains unidentified.

This receptor was taken from a person aged 18-60 years who received the Ad26.COV2.S COVID-19 vaccine or a placebo. The V gene is TRBV10-3, the J gene TRBJ1-6; 7 bases align to TRBD1. The sequenced sample was peripheral blood, obtained in a trial of Ad26.COV2.S vaccine versus placebo. Here the CDR3 DNA reads TGTGCCACGAGGGAGGGGGCAGGGAATTCACCCCTCCACTTT. Protein product: CATREGAGNSPLHF.